These 10 T cell receptor beta chains share one sample of origin, sequenced in a study of blood T cells in healthy people across ages (dated by TCRdb to the mid-2010s). The library was obtained by 5' RACE. The data were produced on an Illumina HiSeq 2500. A second roughly 6 to 11 cycle PCR used a sample-barcoded 5' primer and a J-beta primer mix. Using fastp trimming at Q25 and MiXCR clonotype assembly, TCRdb reanalyzed the public sequencing data and kept in-frame beta chains. Rows with one shared CDR3 protein collapse into an entry with the most common genes and DNA. The sample has about 680,000 distinct CDR3 sequences on record, approximately 49% of them singletons. 25% to 35% of the sample goes to the ten largest clones. The sample consisted of blood. Receptors originate from a woman aged 55-70 years in good health.

The chain carries TRBV20-1 and TRBJ2-3, with TRBD2 as a possible D gene (5 bases). Trimming pared 5 bases from V and 3 bases from J, leaving 15 bases between. CDR1 and CDR2 (germline): DFQATT, SNEGSKA (reference sequence). The CDR3 has 14 residues. CDR3 sequence reads: CSASSGSQTDTQYF. For the CDR3, the DNA is TGCAGTGCTTCGAGCGGAAGTCAGACAGATACGCAGTATTTT.

This clonotype turned up a few times. The chain is built from TRBV5-1 and TRBJ2-3; the D gene could be TRBD1 or TRBD2 (6 bases each). The V gene's germline CDR1 is SGHRS and CDR2 YFSETQ. The CDR3 runs 16 residues. V gave up 6 bases and J gave up 7 bases, with 24 bases separating them. The CDR3 DNA is TGCGCCAGCATCCGACTACCCACCGGGGGCCTAAATACGCAGTATTTT. The encoded protein is CASIRLPTGGLNTQYF. Variable domain in full (rest from reference TRBV5-1 and TRBJ2-3): KAGVTQTPRYLIKTRGQQVTLSCSPISGHRSVSWYQQTPGQGLQFLFEYFSETQRNKGNFPGRFSGRQFSNSRSEMNVSTLELGDSALYLCASIRLPTGGLNTQYFGPGTRLTVL.

The chain recombines TRBV12-3 or TRBV12-4 with TRBJ1-1; D ambiguous. This CDR3 is 14 amino acids long. The germline V and J ends were trimmed by 2 bases and 0 bases, with 7 bases remaining between them. The CDR3 nucleotides read TGTGCCAGCAGTTTAAATTTAGTGAACACTGAAGCTTTCTTT. Translated, it gives CASSLNLVNTEAFF.

To note about this clonotype: A much larger clone lies a single base off, so this may be a read error. J is TRBJ2-1 and V is TRBV30, with 7 bases lining up with TRBD2. There are 11 residues in the CDR3. Germline V gene lookup returns CDR1 GTSNPN and CDR2 SVGIG (reference sequence). DNA of the CDR3: TGTGCCTTGAGTTGGGGGGGGGAGCAGTTCTTC. Translation gives CALSWGGEQFF.

CDR3 region: CASSDPGGATKNIQYF. The CDR3 DNA follows: TGTGCCAGCAGTGACCCCGGGGGGGCGACCAAAAACATTCAGTACTTC. The chain has TRBV6-6 and TRBJ2-4; 8 positions match TRBD2. Germline V gives CDR1 MNHNY, CDR2 SVGAGI (reference sequence). CDR3 length: 16 amino acids. V trimming: 5 bases; J trimming: 2 bases; junction bases outside the gene matches: 8.

The J gene is TRBJ1-1, the V gene TRBV7-2, with a weak D call TRBD1 (6 bases). There are 13 residues in the CDR3. The germline gives CDR1 SGHTA, CDR2 FQGNSA. Between the trimmed V and J ends, which lost 1 base and 10 bases, there was a span of 13 bases. CDR3 in amino acids: CASSLERGAGAFF. The CDR3 nucleotides are TGTGCCAGCAGCTTAGAACGGGGGGCTGGAGCTTTCTTT.

This chain links TRBV15 with TRBJ2-3; no definite D call. The CDR3 runs 12 residues. Germline lookup yields CDR1 LNHNV and CDR2 YYDKDF (reference sequence). The V gene lost 0 bases and the J gene lost 8 bases, with 6 bases spanning the gap. In nucleotides, the CDR3 is TGTGCCACCAGCAGAGAACTCCTTACGCAGTATTTT. Translating it yields CATSRELLTQYF.

The rearrangement links TRBV7-3 to TRBJ1-1; D ambiguous. V was clipped by 3 bases and J by 3 bases, with 8 bases between them. Germline assignment: CDR1 SGHTA and CDR2 FQGTGA. There are 13 residues in the CDR3. In DNA, the CDR3 is TGTGCCAGCAGCTTTGTAACGGACACTGAAGCTTTCTTT. It is translated as CASSFVTDTEAFF.

This clonotype was counted once. The chain joins TRBV20-1 to TRBJ1-6; D perhaps matches TRBD1 (6 bases). Germline V gene data show CDR1 as DFQATT and CDR2 as SNEGSKA (reference sequence). The CDR3 spans 18 residues. The germline V and J ends were trimmed by 0 bases and 0 bases, with 15 bases remaining between them. As DNA, the CDR3 is TGCAGTGCTAGAGAACACCCCACAGGGAGCTCCTATAATTCACCCCTCCACTTT. Protein sequence: CSAREHPTGSSYNSPLHF.

This sequence joins TRBV7-9 and TRBJ1-4; D might be TRBD1 (6 bases). CDR3 length: 14 amino acids. Germline CDR1 and CDR2: SEHNR and FQNEAQ (reference sequence). V was trimmed by 5 bases and J by 14 bases, leaving 21 bases between them. This chain's CDR3 is CASSPGRDIGNLFF. The CDR3 DNA sequence: TGTGCCAGCAGCCCCGGTCGGGACATAGGAAATCTGTTTTTT.